This TCR beta chain was captured by sequencing in a study of shared clonotypes between healthy human individuals. Turning to the study itself: The donors, two women and three men, were aged 18 to 49. Donors had three CD4 naive, three CD4 memory, two CD8 naive and one CD8 memory plate apiece.

The data were produced by immunoSEQ multiplex PCR, yet TCRdb's version contains in-frame clones alone and is incomplete. The sample carries 80,000 to 100,000 clones, over 60% recorded once. CDR1 and CDR2 (germline): MNHEY, SVGAGI. CDR3 length equals 13 residues. Trimming left V 5 bases short and J 5 bases short, with 13 bases between. This clone was recorded a few times. The source of this sequence is a man aged 25 to 40 in good health. This chain uses TRBV6-5 with TRBJ2-7; D is unclear. Sample: memory CD8+ T cells sorted from blood. This sample's subset: CD45RO+ cells pooled with CCR7-negative TemRA cells. CDR3 sequence: CASSEASEDEQYF. The DNA of the CDR3 is TGTGCCAGCAGTGAAGCCTCGGAAGACGAGCAGTACTTC.